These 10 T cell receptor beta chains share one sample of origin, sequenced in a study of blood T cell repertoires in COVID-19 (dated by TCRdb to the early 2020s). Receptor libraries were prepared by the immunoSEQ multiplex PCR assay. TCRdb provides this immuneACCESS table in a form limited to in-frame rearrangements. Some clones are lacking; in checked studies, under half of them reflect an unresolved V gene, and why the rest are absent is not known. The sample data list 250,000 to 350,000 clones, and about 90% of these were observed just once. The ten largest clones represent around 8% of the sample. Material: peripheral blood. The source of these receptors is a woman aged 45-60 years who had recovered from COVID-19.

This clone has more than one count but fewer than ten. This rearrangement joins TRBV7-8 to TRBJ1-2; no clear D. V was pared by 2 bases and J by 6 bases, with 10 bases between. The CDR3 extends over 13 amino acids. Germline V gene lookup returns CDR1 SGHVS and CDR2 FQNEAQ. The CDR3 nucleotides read TGTGCCAGCAGCTTATTACGTGCAGATGGCTACACCTTC. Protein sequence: CASSLLRADGYTF.

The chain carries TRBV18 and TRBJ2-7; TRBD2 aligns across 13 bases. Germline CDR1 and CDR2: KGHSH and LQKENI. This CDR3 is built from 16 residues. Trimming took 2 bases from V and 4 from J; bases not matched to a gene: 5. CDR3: CASSPGLAGVGYEQYF. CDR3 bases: TGTGCCAGCTCACCAGGACTAGCGGGAGTCGGATACGAGCAGTACTTC.

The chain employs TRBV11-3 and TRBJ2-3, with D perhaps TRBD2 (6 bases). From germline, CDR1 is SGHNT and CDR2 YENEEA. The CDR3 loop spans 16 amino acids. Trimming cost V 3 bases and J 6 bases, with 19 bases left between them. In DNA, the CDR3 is TGTGCCAGCAGCTTCGCGGATTCCGGGGGATTTGATACGCAGTATTTT. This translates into CASSFADSGGFDTQYF.

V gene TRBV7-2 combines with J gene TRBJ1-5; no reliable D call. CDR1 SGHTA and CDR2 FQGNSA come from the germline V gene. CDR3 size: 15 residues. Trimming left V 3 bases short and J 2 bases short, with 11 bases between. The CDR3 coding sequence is TGTGCCAGCAGCTTTAGAGACGGAGGCAATCAGCCCCAGCATTTT. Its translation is CASSFRDGGNQPQHF.

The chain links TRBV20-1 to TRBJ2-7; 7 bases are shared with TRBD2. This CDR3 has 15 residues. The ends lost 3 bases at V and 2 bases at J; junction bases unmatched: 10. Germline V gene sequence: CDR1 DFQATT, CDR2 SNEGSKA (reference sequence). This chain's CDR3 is CSASRDAGAAYEQYF. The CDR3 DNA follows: TGCAGTGCTAGTCGTGACGCGGGAGCGGCCTACGAGCAGTACTTC.

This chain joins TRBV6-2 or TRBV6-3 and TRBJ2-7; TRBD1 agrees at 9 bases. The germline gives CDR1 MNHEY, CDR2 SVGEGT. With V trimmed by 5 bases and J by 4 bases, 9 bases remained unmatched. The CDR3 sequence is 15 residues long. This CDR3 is CASSGTGLGTYEQYF. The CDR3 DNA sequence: TGTGCCAGCAGTGGGACAGGGCTTGGGACATACGAGCAGTACTTC.

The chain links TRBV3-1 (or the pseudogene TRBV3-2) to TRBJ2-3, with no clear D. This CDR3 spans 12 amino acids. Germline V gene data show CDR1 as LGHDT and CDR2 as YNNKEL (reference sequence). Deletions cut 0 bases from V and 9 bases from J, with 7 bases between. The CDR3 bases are TGTGCCAGCAGCCAAGAGGGCAGGACGCAGTATTTT. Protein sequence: CASSQEGRTQYF.

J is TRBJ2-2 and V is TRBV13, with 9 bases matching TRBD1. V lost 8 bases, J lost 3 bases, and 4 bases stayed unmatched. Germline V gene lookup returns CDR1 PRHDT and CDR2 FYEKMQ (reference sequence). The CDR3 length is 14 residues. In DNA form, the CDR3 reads TGTGCCAGCCGAGGACAGGGGTACACCGGGGAGCTGTTTTTT. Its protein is CASRGQGYTGELFF.

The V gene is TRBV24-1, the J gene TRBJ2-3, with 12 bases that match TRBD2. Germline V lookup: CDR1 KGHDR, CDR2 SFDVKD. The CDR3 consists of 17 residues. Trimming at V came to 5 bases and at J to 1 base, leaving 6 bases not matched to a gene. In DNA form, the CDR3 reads TGTGCCACCAGTGGCGGTAGACTAGCGGGGGGCACAGATACGCAGTATTTT. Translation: CATSGGRLAGGTDTQYF.

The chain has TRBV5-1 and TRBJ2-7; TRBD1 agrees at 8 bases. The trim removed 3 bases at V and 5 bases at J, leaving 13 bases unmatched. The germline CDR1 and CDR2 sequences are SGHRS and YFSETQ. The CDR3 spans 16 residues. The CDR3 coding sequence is TGCGCCAGCAGCTGGACCTTCGGGACAGGATCACACGAGCAGTACTTC. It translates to CASSWTFGTGSHEQYF.